The 10 T cell receptor beta chains reported below all come from one sample, sequenced in a study of T cells in Graves' hyperthyroidism and ophthalmopathy. TCR beta CDR3 sequences were amplified from RNA transcripts. The HTBI primer set drove a first-round RT-PCR of the TCR CDR3. Via MiXCR, TCRdb re-called the multiplex PCR reads, giving one row per CDR3 protein. The repertoire holds roughly 570,000 distinct CDR3 sequences, with around 45% as singletons. Sequenced material: peripheral blood or thyroid tissue (not recorded which). The receptor set was obtained from an adult woman with Graves' disease, either hyperthyroidism or ophthalmopathy (not recorded which).

The table lists this clonotype with many counts. The rearrangement uses TRBV5-1 and TRBJ1-3, with unresolved D. The germline V gene has CDR1 SGHRS and CDR2 YFSETQ. Trimming removed 4 bases from V and 8 bases from J, with 19 bases in between. The CDR3 consists of 15 residues. The CDR3 region has the DNA TGCGCCAGCAGCACAAGCCCTCGGTCGGTCGACACCATATATTTT. This codes for CASSTSPRSVDTIYF.

This clonotype was observed a handful of times. The chain joins TRBV7-2 to TRBJ1-6; TRBD1 is a possible D gene (5 bases). V lost 0 bases and J 10 bases, leaving 16 bases between the germline ends. Germline V gene sequence: CDR1 SGHTA, CDR2 FQGNSA. This CDR3 comprises 16 residues. The CDR3 protein is CASSLAEAPRDSPLHF. The CDR3 bases are TGTGCCAGCAGCTTAGCCGAGGCCCCAAGGGACTCACCCCTCCACTTT.

This clonotype was counted at least ten times. J is TRBJ1-5 and V is TRBV10-2; 10 nucleotides line up with TRBD1. J gave up 1 base and V 7 bases, and 13 bases lay outside the gene matches. The CDR3 is made up of 18 amino acids. CDR1 is WSHSY and CDR2 is SAAADI in the germline V gene. CDR3 in amino acids: CASTPASTGGRSNQPQHF. Written as DNA, the CDR3 is TGCGCCAGCACCCCCGCCTCGACAGGGGGCAGGAGCAATCAGCCCCAGCATTTT.

The chain links TRBV6-5 to TRBJ2-7; either TRBD1 or TRBD2 may supply D (5 bases each). The germline V gene encodes CDR1 MNHEY and CDR2 SVGAGI. The CDR3 loop spans 18 amino acids. Trimming cost V 2 bases and J 2 bases, with 22 bases left between them. The CDR3 DNA follows: TGTGCCAGCAGTTACGACAGTCCCTCCGCGGGCTACACCTACGAGCAGTACTTC. Protein sequence: CASSYDSPSAGYTYEQYF.

The rearrangement uses TRBV7-9 and TRBJ1-1; D unclear. Trimming took off 5 bases at V and 10 bases at J, with 14 bases between the two ends. This CDR3 spans 12 amino acids. CDR1 is SEHNR, CDR2 FQNEAQ, per germline (reference sequence). CDR3 nucleotide sequence: TGTGCCAGCAGCCCTGAAATCTTGGGAGCTTTCTTT. Encoded protein: CASSPEILGAFF.

This chain connects TRBV28 to TRBJ1-5; D ambiguous. CDR1 and CDR2 from the germline V gene are MDHEN and SYDVKM. The CDR3 length is 15 residues. V was clipped by 2 bases and J by 4 bases, with 12 bases between them. The CDR3 loop reads CASSLSSQTNQPQHF. CDR3 nucleotides: TGTGCCAGCAGTTTAAGTAGTCAGACAAATCAGCCCCAGCATTTT.

The DNA for the CDR3 is TGCAGCGTGACAGGGAGGGGAGACGCTTTCTTT. This codes for CSVTGRGDAFF. J is TRBJ1-1 and V is TRBV29-1, with TRBD1 matching 7 bases. CDR3 length equals 11 residues. Per the germline V gene, CDR1 is SQVTM and CDR2 is ANQGSEA. With 6 bases clipped from V and 11 bases from J, the junction kept 9 bases outside the gene matches.

The chain carries TRBV10-3 and TRBJ2-7, with D tentatively TRBD2 (5 bases). Germline V lookup: CDR1 ENHRY, CDR2 SYGVKD. Deletions cut 6 bases from V and 6 bases from J, with 18 bases between. The CDR3 totals 14 residues. In DNA, the CDR3 is TGTGCCATCAGGCGGGCGAGAGATAGCACCGAGCAGTACTTC. As protein: CAIRRARDSTEQYF.

This sequence joins TRBV7-2 and TRBJ2-7; TRBD2 matches at 8 bases. The germline CDR1 and CDR2 sequences are SGHTA and FQGNSA. Trimming cost V 3 bases and J 2 bases; bases outside gene matches: 6. The CDR3 extends over 15 amino acids. The CDR3 DNA sequence: TGTGCCAGCAGCTTCGGAGCGGGAGCCCCCTACGAGCAGTACTTC. Residues: CASSFGAGAPYEQYF.

The V call is TRBV6-5, the J call TRBJ2-7, with 8 bases identical to TRBD1. The J segment lost 4 bases and the V segment lost 7 bases, leaving 9 bases of the junction unmatched. The length of the CDR3 is 14 residues. Germline lookup yields CDR1 MNHEY and CDR2 SVGAGI. CDR3 sequence: CASNLRGRGYEQYF. In DNA, the CDR3 is TGTGCCAGCAACCTCAGGGGGCGCGGGTACGAGCAGTACTTC.